This TCR beta chain came from a study of blood T cell repertoires in COVID-19. Study overall: From T cells, B-cell-depleted T cells, or PBMCs came the material, which was cDNA or gDNA.

Germline V gene lookup returns CDR1 GTSNPN and CDR2 SVGIG (reference sequence). The CDR3 length is 13 residues. With 2 bases removed from V and 7 bases from J, the gap between germline ends came to 9 bases. Repertoires were generated with immunoSEQ multiplex PCR, while TCRdb's copy carries only in-frame clones and drops some. The sample yields about 68,000 clones, 60% to 80% seen once. This receptor was obtained from a human donor in a cohort sampled during active COVID-19. The sample taken for sequencing was peripheral blood. The V and J genes are TRBV30 and TRBJ1-6; no clear D. The CDR3 DNA follows: TGTGCCTGGAGTCCGACTCGGAATTCACCCCTCCACTTT. As protein: CAWSPTRNSPLHF.